Below are 20 T cell receptor beta chains sequenced from a single sample in a study of blood T cell repertoires in COVID-19 (dated by TCRdb to the early 2020s). To prepare the library, the immunoSEQ multiplex PCR assay was applied. TCRdb's version of the immuneACCESS table is confined to in-frame rearrangements and falls short of the full clone set. An unresolved V gene accounts for under half of the shortfall where checked; the remainder is of unknown origin. Across this sample there are some 87,000 clones, with almost 95% seen only once. The ten largest clones take up around 6% of the sample. The material sequenced was peripheral blood. These receptors were obtained from a woman aged 55-69 years with active COVID-19.

V and J are TRBV5-1 and TRBJ2-3; TRBD2 might be the D (6 bases). Germline values: CDR1 SGHRS, CDR2 YFSETQ. The CDR3 has 15 amino acids. V was clipped by 2 bases and J by 6 bases, with 16 bases between them. CDR3 in amino acids: CASSFPLAKMDTQYF. In DNA form, the CDR3 reads TGCGCCAGCAGCTTCCCACTAGCCAAAATGGATACGCAGTATTTT.

The chain recombines TRBV5-6 with TRBJ2-3, with no clear D. This CDR3 is 12 amino acids long. Germline V gene sequence: CDR1 SGHDT, CDR2 YYEEEE. Trimming shortened V by 5 bases and J by 4 bases, and 8 bases separated the two germline ends. CDR3 amino acids: CASRFSADTQYF. CDR3 DNA sequence: TGTGCCAGCAGGTTCAGCGCAGATACGCAGTATTTT. The full variable domain, its missing parts supplied by reference TRBV5-6 and TRBJ2-3, is DAGVTQSPTHLIKTRGQQVTLRCSPKSGHDTVSWYQQALGQGPQFIFQYYEEEERQRGNFPDRFSGHQFPNYSSELNVNALLLGDSALYLCASRFSADTQYFGPGTRLTVL.

V is TRBV20-1 and J is TRBJ1-5; 7 nucleotides match TRBD1. This CDR3 contains 16 residues. Germline V gene lookup returns CDR1 DFQATT and CDR2 SNEGSKA (reference sequence). The V and J ends lost 3 bases and 0 bases, in that order; junction bases with no gene match: 8. CDR3: CSASGTGTDSNQPQHF. The DNA of the CDR3 is TGCAGTGCTAGTGGGACCGGGACAGATAGCAATCAGCCCCAGCATTTT.

V is TRBV19 and J is TRBJ2-7, with D possibly being TRBD2 (5 bases). CDR1 is LNHDA, CDR2 SQIVND, per germline (reference sequence). The CDR3 totals 13 residues. Trimming removed 6 bases at V and 3 bases at J, with 12 bases between. CDR3 nucleotides: TGTGCCAGTAGGCCGGGGTTGAACTACGAGCAGTACTTC. This encodes CASRPGLNYEQYF.

The chain has TRBV5-1 and TRBJ2-7; D ambiguous. There are 14 residues in the CDR3. V lost 3 bases and J lost 3, with 13 bases in between. Germline V gene sequence: CDR1 SGHRS, CDR2 YFSETQ. CDR3: CASSSSTGVYEQYF. CDR3 nucleotide sequence: TGCGCCAGCAGCTCCTCGACTGGAGTCTACGAGCAGTACTTC.

The V and J genes are TRBV2 and TRBJ1-4, with 7 bases fitting TRBD1. V lost 5 bases and J lost 7; bases outside the gene matches: 10. The germline gives CDR1 SNHLY, CDR2 FYNNEI. CDR3 size: 15 residues. The CDR3 loop is CASSPRTGGGEKLFF. CDR3 nucleotides: TGTGCCAGCAGTCCCCGGACAGGAGGGGGTGAAAAACTGTTTTTT.

The chain employs TRBV28 and TRBJ2-7; 9 nucleotides match TRBD1. Germline V gene lookup returns CDR1 MDHEN and CDR2 SYDVKM. The V gene end was trimmed by 5 bases and the J gene end by 6 bases; junction bases not matched to a gene: 8. The length of the CDR3 is 14 residues. The CDR3 spells CASSPGTGTGEQYF. CDR3 nucleotides: TGTGCCAGCAGTCCCGGGACAGGGACCGGCGAGCAGTACTTC.

The V call is TRBV30, the J call TRBJ1-2; maybe TRBD1 (5 bases). The CDR3 length is 13 residues. Germline V gene lookup returns CDR1 GTSNPN and CDR2 SVGIG (reference sequence). The V end lost 0 bases, the J end lost 8 bases, and 13 bases lay between the germline ends. As DNA, the CDR3 is TGTGCCTGGAGTGTACCAGGGAATGGGGGCTACACCTTC. It encodes CAWSVPGNGGYTF.

The chain uses TRBV24-1 and TRBJ1-1, with a tentative D call TRBD1 (6 bases). The V and J ends lost 3 bases and 11 bases respectively, with 15 bases between them. The CDR3 contains 13 residues. Germline CDR1 is KGHDR and CDR2 is SFDVKD. CDR3 protein: CATSDPGRGVAFF. CDR3 bases: TGTGCCACCAGTGATCCCGGCAGGGGTGTCGCTTTCTTT.

V gene TRBV7-2 combines with J gene TRBJ2-1, with TRBD2 as a possible D gene (6 bases). Germline V gives CDR1 SGHTA, CDR2 FQGNSA. The CDR3 loop spans 15 amino acids. V lost 2 bases and J lost 3, with 11 bases in between. In nucleotides, the CDR3 is TGTGCCAGCAGCTTATCCGGGGGAGGCTACAATGAGCAGTTCTTC. Its protein product is CASSLSGGGYNEQFF.

The chain joins TRBV25-1 to TRBJ1-2; D is ambiguous. This CDR3 comprises 15 residues. The V end was cut by 3 bases, the J end by 1 base, with 12 bases between. CDR1 and CDR2 (germline): MGHDK, SYGVNS. CDR3 sequence (DNA): TGTGCCAGCAGTGACCAAAGAGGAGGTAACTATGGCTACACCTTC. Translating gives CASSDQRGGNYGYTF.

The chain joins TRBV30 to TRBJ1-1; D is ambiguous. Trimming cost V 3 bases and J 8 bases, with 13 bases left between them. Germline lookup yields CDR1 GTSNPN and CDR2 SVGIG (reference sequence). The CDR3 length is 12 residues. CDR3 bases: TGTGCCTGGAGAGGGTTGAGCGGGGAAGCTTTCTTT. It is translated as CAWRGLSGEAFF.

The rearrangement uses TRBV18 and TRBJ1-3; the match to TRBD1 covers 7 bases. The CDR3 loop spans 16 amino acids. V was pared by 0 bases and J by 2 bases, with 4 bases of the junction left unmatched. Germline CDR1 and CDR2: KGHSH and LQKENI. The CDR3 protein is CASSPPGQHPGNTIYF. The CDR3 nucleotides read TGTGCCAGCTCACCACCGGGACAGCACCCTGGAAACACCATATATTTT.

The chain carries TRBV7-9 and TRBJ2-1, with 8 bases matching TRBD2. The CDR3 runs to 17 residues. V shed 1 base, J shed 5 bases, and the junction held 10 bases outside the gene matches. Per germline, CDR1 SEHNR and CDR2 FQNEAQ (reference sequence). The CDR3 region has the DNA TGTGCCAGCAGCTTAGATGAGGCGGGAGGTGTTCACAATGAGCAGTTCTTC. Protein: CASSLDEAGGVHNEQFF.

The chain couples TRBV28 to TRBJ1-2; possible D gene TRBD1, 5 bases. CDR3 length: 14 residues. The germline gives CDR1 MDHEN, CDR2 SYDVKM. Trimming cost V 6 bases and J 0 bases, with 11 bases left between them. CDR3 in amino acids: CASSQGSANYGYTF. DNA of the CDR3: TGTGCCAGCAGCCAGGGATCAGCTAACTATGGCTACACCTTC.

The V gene is TRBV2, the J gene TRBJ1-2; D remains unclear. V shed 8 bases and J shed 8 bases, with 15 bases lying between them. Looked up from germline, CDR1 is SNHLY and CDR2 is FYNNEI. The CDR3 is made up of 12 amino acids. CDR3 coding DNA: TGTGCCAGCGCATCACTCCTACCGGGCTACACCTTC. Its translation is CASASLLPGYTF.

This chain links TRBV7-3 with TRBJ2-3; no clear D. Trimming left V 1 base short and J 1 base short, with 9 bases between. The CDR3 has 15 amino acids. CDR1 is SGHTA and CDR2 is FQGTGA in the germline V gene. The CDR3 here is CASSLSVGGTDTQYF. Here the CDR3 DNA reads TGTGCCAGCAGCTTAAGCGTCGGAGGCACAGATACGCAGTATTTT.

There are a few counts of this clone. This rearrangement joins TRBV11-3 to TRBJ2-3; D is ambiguous. V was shortened by 5 bases and J by 0 bases, with 6 bases between the two germline ends. Germline loops: CDR1 SGHNT, CDR2 YENEEA. The CDR3 is made up of 13 amino acids. CDR3 nucleotides: TGTGCCAGCAGCGCGCCTAGCACAGATACGCAGTATTTT. Translated, it gives CASSAPSTDTQYF.

As concerns this clone: A junction end diverges from the germline sequence, so it may reflect a read error. The genes are TRBV9 and TRBJ2-1; 7 positions agree with TRBD2. CDR1 and CDR2 from the germline V gene are SGDLS and YYNGEE. The CDR3 contains 15 residues. The DNA of the CDR3 is TGTGCCAGCAGCGTAAGGAGGGAGGGCTACGATGAGCAGTTCTTC. Its protein product is CASSVRREGYDEQFF. The full variable domain, completed using reference TRBV9 and TRBJ2-1, is DSGVTQTPKHLITATGQRVTLRCSPRSGDLSVYWYQQSLDQGLQFLIQYYNGEERAKGNILERFSAQQFPDLHSELNLSSLELGDSALYFCASSVRREGYDEQFFGPGTRLTVL.

This clone has a single count. CDR3 nucleotide sequence: TGCACCAGCAGCCAAGATCAGTGGAGGGGGCTTTACAATGAGCAGTTCTTC. Translating gives CTSSQDQWRGLYNEQFF. This chain connects TRBV1 to TRBJ2-1; TRBD1 is the table's D call and was not checked against the DNA. TRBV1 is a pseudogene. This CDR3 is built from 17 residues.